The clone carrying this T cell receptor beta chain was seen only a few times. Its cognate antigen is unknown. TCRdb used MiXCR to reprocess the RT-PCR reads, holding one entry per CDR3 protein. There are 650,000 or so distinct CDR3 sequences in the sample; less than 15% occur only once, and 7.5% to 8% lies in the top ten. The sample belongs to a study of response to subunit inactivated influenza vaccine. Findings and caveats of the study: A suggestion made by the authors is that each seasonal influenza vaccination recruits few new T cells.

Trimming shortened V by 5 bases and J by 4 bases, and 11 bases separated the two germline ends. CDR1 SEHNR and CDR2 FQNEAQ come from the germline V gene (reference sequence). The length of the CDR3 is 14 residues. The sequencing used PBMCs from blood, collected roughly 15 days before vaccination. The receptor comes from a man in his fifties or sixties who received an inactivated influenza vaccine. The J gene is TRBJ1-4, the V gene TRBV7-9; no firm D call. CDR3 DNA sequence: TGTGCCAGCAGCCCCGGGGAGGGTAATGAAAAACTGTTTTTT. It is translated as CASSPGEGNEKLFF.